This T cell receptor beta chain derives from a study of T cells in Graves' hyperthyroidism and ophthalmopathy. This CDR3 is 15 amino acids long. With 5 bases clipped from V and 4 bases from J, the junction kept 9 bases outside the gene matches. RNA transcripts yielded amplified TCR beta CDR3 regions. First-round RT-PCR targeting the TCR CDR3 was performed with the HTBI primer set. TCRdb reanalysed the multiplex PCR reads using MiXCR and keeps one entry per CDR3 protein. The table records 300,000 to 350,000 distinct CDR3 sequences, 15% to 20% of them present only once. Diagnostic decisions used clinical symptoms, serum thyroxine and TRAb, thyroid ultrasound and orbital computed tomography. Findings of the study overall: Blood also showed most of the thyroid clonotypes that were expanded above 0.001.

Concerning this clonotype: Its cognate antigen is unknown.

The sequencing input was blood. This receptor was identified in a man aged 25-40 years with Graves' hyperthyroidism. This chain joins TRBV12-3 or TRBV12-4 and TRBJ2-7, with 9 bases fitting TRBD2. The CDR3, as DNA: TGTGCCAGCAGTCCTAGTAGCGGGAGTAGTTACGAGCAGTACTTC. It yields the protein CASSPSSGSSYEQYF.